This is a list of T cell receptor beta chains from one sample in a study of T cells in Graves' hyperthyroidism and ophthalmopathy. Each CDR3 protein is one row after TCRdb ran MiXCR on the multiplex PCR reads. The sample yields fewer than 650,000 distinct CDR3 sequences, less than 15% seen once. Material: blood. The receptor set was obtained from a woman aged 35 to 49 with Graves' hyperthyroidism. CDR3s include the opening cysteine and the closing phenylalanine or tryptophan. D genes are given only for firm matches. Rows may omit the clone size; those that give it use once, few, many or a size class.

v_call: TRBV3-1
d_call: NA
j_call: TRBJ2-3
clone_size: many
cdr3_nt: TGTGCCAGCAGCCAAGAGGTAGCTGGAGATACGCAGTATTTT
cdr3_aa: CASSQEVAGDTQYF

v_call: TRBV5-5
d_call: NA
j_call: TRBJ1-2
clone_size: NA
cdr3_nt: TGTGCCAGCACAGGTGTGGGCCTCTCAACCTATGGCTACACCTTC
cdr3_aa: CASTGVGLSTYGYTF

v_call: TRBV10-1
d_call: TRBD2
j_call: TRBJ2-3
clone_size: NA
cdr3_nt: TGCGCCAGCAGTGTCGGACACGGGACTAGCGGTGCTAGCACAGATACGCAGTATTTT
cdr3_aa: CASSVGHGTSGASTDTQYF

v_call: TRBV20-1
d_call: NA
j_call: TRBJ2-7
clone_size: NA
cdr3_nt: TGCAGTGCTAGGCCGGGGAAAGTGAACTACGAGCAGTACTTC
cdr3_aa: CSARPGKVNYEQYF

v_call: TRBV14
d_call: TRBD1
j_call: TRBJ2-7
clone_size: many
cdr3_nt: TGTGCCAGCAGCCAGCAGCCGGGACAGGGCAACGAGCAGTACTTC
cdr3_aa: CASSQQPGQGNEQYF

v_call: TRBV28
d_call: NA
j_call: TRBJ1-2
clone_size: many
cdr3_nt: TGTGCCAGCACCCCGGGAGGGGGTTATGGCTACACCTTC
cdr3_aa: CASTPGGGYGYTF

v_call: TRBV10-3
d_call: TRBD2
j_call: TRBJ2-1
clone_size: NA
cdr3_nt: TGTGCCATCAGTGAGTCTACTCAAACTAGCGGGCATTACAATGAGGAGTTCTTC
cdr3_aa: CAISESTQTSGHYNEEFF

v_call: TRBV12-3/TRBV12-4
d_call: NA
j_call: TRBJ1-5
clone_size: many
cdr3_nt: TGTGCCAGCAGTTTAGGGCAGTCCAATCAGCCCCAGCATTTT
cdr3_aa: CASSLGQSNQPQHF

v_call: TRBV20-1
d_call: NA
j_call: TRBJ2-7
clone_size: few
cdr3_nt: TGCAGTGCTAGAGATCCGTCAGGACAAAGATACGAGCAGTACTTC
cdr3_aa: CSARDPSGQRYEQYF

v_call: TRBV7-9
d_call: NA
j_call: TRBJ2-7
clone_size: many
cdr3_nt: TGTGCCAGCAGCCCCAAATCCTCGGGCGCAGGACCTGGCGAGCAGTACTTC
cdr3_aa: CASSPKSSGAGPGEQYF

v_call: TRBV15
d_call: NA
j_call: TRBJ2-5
clone_size: few
cdr3_nt: TGTGCCACCAGCAGAGATCCGGGAGCGCAAGAGACCCAGTACTTC
cdr3_aa: CATSRDPGAQETQYF

v_call: TRBV28
d_call: NA
j_call: TRBJ2-7
clone_size: few
cdr3_nt: TGTGCCACCCTTCCGGGCCTTTCCTCTTGCGAGCAGTACTTC
cdr3_aa: CATLPGLSSCEQYF

v_call: TRBV12-3/TRBV12-4
d_call: TRBD1
j_call: TRBJ2-2
clone_size: many
cdr3_nt: TGTGCCAGCAGCCCTCTGACAGGGGCCGGGGAGCTGTTTTTT
cdr3_aa: CASSPLTGAGELFF

v_call: TRBV2
d_call: TRBD1
j_call: TRBJ2-2
clone_size: NA
cdr3_nt: TGTGCCAGCAGAGTACAGGGGGCGGACGGGGAGCTGTTTTTT
cdr3_aa: CASRVQGADGELFF

v_call: TRBV5-4
d_call: TRBD1
j_call: TRBJ2-5
clone_size: NA
cdr3_nt: TGTGCCAGCAGCTTAGGACAGGCGGCCGAGACCCAGTACTTC
cdr3_aa: CASSLGQAAETQYF

v_call: TRBV5-6
d_call: NA
j_call: TRBJ2-1
clone_size: many
cdr3_nt: TGTGCCAGCAGCTTGGTGGGCTGGGGGCTCAAAGACAATGAGCAGTTCTTC
cdr3_aa: CASSLVGWGLKDNEQFF

v_call: TRBV10-3
d_call: TRBD1
j_call: TRBJ1-2
clone_size: NA
cdr3_nt: TGTGCCATCAGTGACCGACAGGGGATGGGCTATGGCTACACCTTC
cdr3_aa: CAISDRQGMGYGYTF

v_call: TRBV20-1
d_call: TRBD2
j_call: TRBJ2-3
clone_size: many
cdr3_nt: TGCAGTGCTAGAGAGAGGGGGCTAGCGGGAGATTGGACAGATACGCAGTATTTT
cdr3_aa: CSARERGLAGDWTDTQYF

v_call: TRBV4-1
d_call: TRBD2
j_call: TRBJ2-5
clone_size: NA
cdr3_nt: TGCGCCAGCAGCCAAGATCGGTTAGCGGGAGCAGAGACCCAGTACTTC
cdr3_aa: CASSQDRLAGAETQYF

v_call: TRBV6-1
d_call: NA
j_call: TRBJ1-1
clone_size: few
cdr3_nt: TGTGCCAGCAGAAGAGTCGGGTCTGAAGCTTTCTTT
cdr3_aa: CASRRVGSEAFF

v_call: TRBV5-1
d_call: TRBD1
j_call: TRBJ2-3
clone_size: NA
cdr3_nt: TGCGCCAGCAGCCACGGACAGGGGGCAAGCACAGATACGCAGTATTTT
cdr3_aa: CASSHGQGASTDTQYF

v_call: TRBV7-2
d_call: NA
j_call: TRBJ2-2
clone_size: NA
cdr3_nt: TGTGCCAGCAGCGCCCGAAGGGGTTCGGAGGAGCTGTTTTTT
cdr3_aa: CASSARRGSEELFF

v_call: TRBV20-1
d_call: NA
j_call: TRBJ1-4
clone_size: NA
cdr3_nt: TGCAGTGCTAGAGATCACAGGGTGGATGAAAAACTGTTTTTT
cdr3_aa: CSARDHRVDEKLFF

v_call: TRBV27
d_call: NA
j_call: TRBJ2-3
clone_size: many
cdr3_nt: NA
cdr3_aa: CASSFGPGGWADTQYF

v_call: TRBV6-9
d_call: TRBD1
j_call: TRBJ2-7
clone_size: few
cdr3_nt: TGTGCCAGCAGTTCGGGACAGGGCTACTCATACGAGCAGTACTTC
cdr3_aa: CASSSGQGYSYEQYF

v_call: TRBV28
d_call: TRBD1
j_call: TRBJ1-1
clone_size: many
cdr3_nt: TGTGCCAGCACCGAGGGACAGCCTGAGGCAAGCAGCGCTTTCTTT
cdr3_aa: CASTEGQPEASSAFF

v_call: TRBV6-1
d_call: TRBD1
j_call: TRBJ1-3
clone_size: many
cdr3_nt: TGTGCCAGCATCCAGGGGGCGCAGGGAAACACCATATATTTT
cdr3_aa: CASIQGAQGNTIYF

v_call: TRBV6-1
d_call: NA
j_call: TRBJ1-6
clone_size: few
cdr3_nt: TGTGCCAGCAGTTCCCCGGGGGGCTCCTATAATTCACCCCTCCACTTT
cdr3_aa: CASSSPGGSYNSPLHF

v_call: TRBV28
d_call: NA
j_call: TRBJ2-7
clone_size: many
cdr3_nt: TGTGCCAGCAGTCGTACCGCTAGCTACGAGCAGTACTTC
cdr3_aa: CASSRTASYEQYF

v_call: TRBV5-1
d_call: TRBD2
j_call: TRBJ2-2
clone_size: few
cdr3_nt: TGCGCCAGCAGCCCTAGGACTAGCGGGACCCGAGGAACCGGGGAGCTGTTTTTT
cdr3_aa: CASSPRTSGTRGTGELFF

v_call: TRBV6-2/TRBV6-3
d_call: NA
j_call: TRBJ2-7
clone_size: many
cdr3_nt: TGTGCCAGCAGTCCGAGGGGGATCCGGTACGAGCAGTACTTC
cdr3_aa: CASSPRGIRYEQYF

v_call: TRBV19
d_call: TRBD2
j_call: TRBJ2-2
clone_size: NA
cdr3_nt: TGTGCCAGTAGTATGAGGCTAGCGGGAGGGCCAGCGACCGGGGAGCTGTTTTTT
cdr3_aa: CASSMRLAGGPATGELFF

v_call: TRBV28
d_call: NA
j_call: TRBJ2-3
clone_size: many
cdr3_nt: TGTGCCAGCGGGGGGATAGATACGCAGTATTTT
cdr3_aa: CASGGIDTQYF

v_call: TRBV5-1
d_call: NA
j_call: TRBJ2-1
clone_size: many
cdr3_nt: TGCGCCAGCAGCTTGGTCGGGGCTAGCCGATACAATGAGCAGTTCTTC
cdr3_aa: CASSLVGASRYNEQFF

v_call: TRBV28
d_call: TRBD1
j_call: TRBJ1-2
clone_size: NA
cdr3_nt: TGTGCCAGCAGTTCACCCGGGACAGGGGGCTCTGGCTACACCTTC
cdr3_aa: CASSSPGTGGSGYTF

v_call: TRBV18
d_call: NA
j_call: TRBJ2-1
clone_size: NA
cdr3_nt: TGTGCCAGCTCACCACGCTTCGGGAGCCCATACAATGAGCAGTTCTTC
cdr3_aa: CASSPRFGSPYNEQFF

v_call: TRBV20-1
d_call: TRBD1
j_call: TRBJ1-1
clone_size: many
cdr3_nt: TGCAGTGCTAGACCTTCCCTGGGACAGGGGGCGGCGATGAACACTGAAGCTTTCTTT
cdr3_aa: CSARPSLGQGAAMNTEAFF

v_call: TRBV7-4
d_call: NA
j_call: TRBJ1-1
clone_size: few
cdr3_nt: TGTGCCAGCAGCCCCCACCTCAGGGGTGTAATCACTGAAGCTTTCTTT
cdr3_aa: CASSPHLRGVITEAFF

v_call: TRBV20-1
d_call: TRBD2
j_call: TRBJ2-1
clone_size: many
cdr3_nt: TGCAGTGCTAGGACTAGCGGGAGTATCCAGTTCTTC
cdr3_aa: CSARTSGSIQFF

v_call: TRBV19
d_call: NA
j_call: TRBJ2-2
clone_size: few
cdr3_nt: TGTGCCACCGCGACAGCGATAAACACCGGGGAGCTGTTTTTT
cdr3_aa: CATATAINTGELFF

v_call: TRBV11-2
d_call: NA
j_call: TRBJ1-1
clone_size: many
cdr3_nt: TGTGCCAGCAGCCTAAGCAGTTTGAACACTGAAGCTTTCTTT
cdr3_aa: CASSLSSLNTEAFF

v_call: TRBV6-2/TRBV6-3
d_call: NA
j_call: TRBJ2-2
clone_size: NA
cdr3_nt: TGTGCCAGCAGCTCCGTACGGACCGGGGAGCTGTTTTTT
cdr3_aa: CASSSVRTGELFF

v_call: TRBV7-2
d_call: NA
j_call: TRBJ2-5
clone_size: many
cdr3_nt: TGTGCCAGCAGTCCGCGGGACAGCCAAGAGACCCAGTACTTC
cdr3_aa: CASSPRDSQETQYF

v_call: TRBV5-1
d_call: NA
j_call: TRBJ2-3
clone_size: NA
cdr3_nt: TGCGCCAGCAGCTCCTCTACTGTAGATACGCAGTATTTT
cdr3_aa: CASSSSTVDTQYF

v_call: TRBV6-2/TRBV6-3
d_call: TRBD2
j_call: TRBJ2-1
clone_size: few
cdr3_nt: TGTGCCAGCAGCGTAGAAAGAACTAGCGGGTACAATGAGCAGTTCTTC
cdr3_aa: CASSVERTSGYNEQFF

v_call: TRBV7-2
d_call: NA
j_call: TRBJ1-2
clone_size: NA
cdr3_nt: TGTGCCAGCAGCTTCGACAGCTATAATAACTATGGCTACACCTTC
cdr3_aa: CASSFDSYNNYGYTF

v_call: TRBV20-1
d_call: NA
j_call: TRBJ2-7
clone_size: NA
cdr3_nt: TGCAGTGCTAGGGGCACTAGTTCCGAGCAGTACTTC
cdr3_aa: CSARGTSSEQYF

v_call: TRBV19
d_call: NA
j_call: TRBJ1-1
clone_size: NA
cdr3_nt: TGTGCCAGTAGTACCTACGACTTGAACACTGAAGCTTTCTTT
cdr3_aa: CASSTYDLNTEAFF

v_call: TRBV28
d_call: TRBD1
j_call: TRBJ2-5
clone_size: many
cdr3_nt: TGTGCCAGCAGTTTAAGGTTATGGGACAGAAAAGAGACCCAGTACTTC
cdr3_aa: CASSLRLWDRKETQYF

v_call: TRBV29-1
d_call: TRBD2
j_call: TRBJ2-1
clone_size: many
cdr3_nt: TGCAGCGCTAAGGGGGTAGCGGGAGGGAGATCAGATGAGCAGTTCTTC
cdr3_aa: CSAKGVAGGRSDEQFF

v_call: TRBV30
d_call: NA
j_call: TRBJ2-2
clone_size: many
cdr3_nt: TGTGCCTGGAGCGACGGTAACACGAACACCGGGGAGCTGTTTTTT
cdr3_aa: CAWSDGNTNTGELFF